The 7 T cell receptor beta chains presented below share a single source sample, sequenced in a study of T cells in Graves' hyperthyroidism and ophthalmopathy. Amplified regions were TCR beta CDR3 sequences from RNA transcripts. Using the HTBI primer set, a first-round RT-PCR was run on the TCR CDR3. In TCRdb, the multiplex PCR reads were re-called with MiXCR into one record per CDR3 protein. Found here are 750,000 to 950,000 distinct CDR3 sequences, about two fifths of them singletons; the top ten hold roughly 8.3%. Source material: blood. Every receptor here comes from a man aged 18 to 35 with Graves' hyperthyroidism.

Comment on this clonotype: This may be a read error, as it is one base from a much larger clone. The rearrangement links TRBV6-5 to TRBJ1-2; 8 nucleotides agree with TRBD1. Looked up from germline, CDR1 is MNHEY and CDR2 is SVGAGI. The trim removed 6 bases at V and 3 bases at J, leaving 3 bases unmatched. The CDR3 has 13 amino acids. The CDR3 coding sequence is TGTGCCAGCAGCCAGACAGGGGACTATGGCTACACCTTC. It translates to CASSQTGDYGYTF.

This clonotype showed up just once. A read error may explain this, as a much larger clone is one base away. The V and J genes are TRBV5-1 and TRBJ1-1; TRBD1 agrees at 9 bases. The CDR3 sequence is 12 residues long. The V gene's germline CDR1 is SGHRS and CDR2 YFSETQ. The trim removed 4 bases at V and 11 bases at J, leaving 6 bases unmatched. DNA for the CDR3: TGCGCCAGCAGCGATAACAGGGGGCACGCTTTCTTT. Encoded protein: CASSDNRGHAFF.

This clonotype has just a few counts. The chain has TRBV4-1 and TRBJ1-3; D gene ambiguous. Germline V gives CDR1 MGHRA, CDR2 YSYEKL. The V gene lost 2 bases and the J gene lost 4 bases, with 6 bases spanning the gap. The length of the CDR3 is 13 residues. DNA for the CDR3: TGCGCCAGCAGCCAACTCCTGGGAAACACCATATATTTT. Translating gives CASSQLLGNTIYF.

The V gene is TRBV9, the J gene TRBJ2-2; 9 bases fit TRBD2. This CDR3 is 17 amino acids long. Germline lookup yields CDR1 SGDLS and CDR2 YYNGEE. V gave up 0 bases and J gave up 2 bases; unmatched junction bases: 5. CDR3 sequence reads: CASSVGVAGDNTGELFF. CDR3 in DNA: TGTGCCAGCAGCGTAGGGGTAGCGGGAGACAACACCGGGGAGCTGTTTTTT.

This clonotype was observed at least ten times. The V gene is TRBV7-2, the J gene TRBJ1-2, with D perhaps matching TRBD1 (6 bases). Trimming removed 4 bases from V and 3 bases from J, with 15 bases in between. Looked up from germline, CDR1 is SGHTA and CDR2 is FQGNSA. The CDR3 is 15 amino acids. CDR3: CASSYPQGGDYGYTF. The CDR3 nucleotides read TGTGCCAGCAGCTACCCACAGGGTGGGGACTATGGCTACACCTTC.

This clonotype showed up just a few times. The gene calls are TRBV7-2 and TRBJ1-1; maybe TRBD1 (6 bases). This CDR3 region has 14 residues. Germline lookup yields CDR1 SGHTA and CDR2 FQGNSA. Trimming took 5 bases from V and 1 from J, leaving 11 bases between them. CDR3 nucleotide sequence: TGTGCCAGCAGCGCGGCAGGGGAGAACACTGAAGCTTTCTTT. It specifies CASSAAGENTEAFF. The whole variable domain, remainder taken from reference TRBV7-2 and TRBJ1-1, is GAGVSQSPSNKVTEKGKDVELRCDPISGHTALYWYRQSLGQGLEFLIYFQGNSAPDKSGLPSDRFSAERTGGSVSTLTIQRTQQEDSAVYLCASSAAGENTEAFFGQGTRLTVV.

This clonotype was picked up many times. The gene calls are TRBV29-1 and TRBJ2-6, with TRBD1 matching over 7 bases. The CDR3 extends over 13 amino acids. V lost 4 bases to trimming and J lost 3 bases; unmatched junction nucleotides: 0. CDR1 and CDR2 from the germline V gene are SQVTM and ANQGSEA. The CDR3 loop is CSVGTGGANVLTF. CDR3 nucleotide sequence: TGCAGCGTTGGGACAGGTGGGGCCAACGTCCTGACTTTC.